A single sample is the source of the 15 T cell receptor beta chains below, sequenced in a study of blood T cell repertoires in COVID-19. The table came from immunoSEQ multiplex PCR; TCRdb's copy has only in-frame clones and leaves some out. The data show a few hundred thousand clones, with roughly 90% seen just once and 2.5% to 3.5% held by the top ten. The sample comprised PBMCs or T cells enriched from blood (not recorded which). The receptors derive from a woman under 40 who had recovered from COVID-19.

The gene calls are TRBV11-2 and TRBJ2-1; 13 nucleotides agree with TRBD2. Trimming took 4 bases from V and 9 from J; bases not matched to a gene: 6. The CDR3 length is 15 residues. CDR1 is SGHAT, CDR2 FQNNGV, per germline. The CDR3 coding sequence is TGTGCCAGCAGCTGGGGCGGACTAGCGGGAGCTGAGCAGTTCTTC. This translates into CASSWGGLAGAEQFF.

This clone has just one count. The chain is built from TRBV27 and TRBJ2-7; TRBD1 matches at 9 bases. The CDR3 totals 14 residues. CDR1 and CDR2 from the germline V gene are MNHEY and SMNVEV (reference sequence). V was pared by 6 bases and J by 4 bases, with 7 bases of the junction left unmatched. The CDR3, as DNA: TGTGCCAGCAGACTTACAGGGGGCAATTACGAGCAGTACTTC. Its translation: CASRLTGGNYEQYF.

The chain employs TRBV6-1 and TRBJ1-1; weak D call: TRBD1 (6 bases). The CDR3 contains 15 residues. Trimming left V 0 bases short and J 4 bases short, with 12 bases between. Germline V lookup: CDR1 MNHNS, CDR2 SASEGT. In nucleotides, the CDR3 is TGTGCCAGCAGTGAAGCTCGTACAGGGAGCACTGAAGCTTTCTTT. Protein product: CASSEARTGSTEAFF.

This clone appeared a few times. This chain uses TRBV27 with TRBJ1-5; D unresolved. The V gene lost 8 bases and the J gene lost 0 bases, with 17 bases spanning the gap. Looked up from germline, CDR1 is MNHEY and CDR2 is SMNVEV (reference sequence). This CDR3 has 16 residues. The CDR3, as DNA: TGTGCCAGCTCCTCCGCCGGGTCTTATAGCAATCAGCCCCAGCATTTT. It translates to CASSSAGSYSNQPQHF.

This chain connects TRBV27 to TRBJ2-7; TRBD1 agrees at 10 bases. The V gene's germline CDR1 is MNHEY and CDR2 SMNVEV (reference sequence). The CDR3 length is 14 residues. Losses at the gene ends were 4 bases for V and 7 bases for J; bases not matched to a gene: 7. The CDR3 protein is CASSSTGGAGEQYF. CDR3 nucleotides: TGTGCCAGCAGTTCGACAGGGGGCGCGGGTGAGCAGTACTTC.

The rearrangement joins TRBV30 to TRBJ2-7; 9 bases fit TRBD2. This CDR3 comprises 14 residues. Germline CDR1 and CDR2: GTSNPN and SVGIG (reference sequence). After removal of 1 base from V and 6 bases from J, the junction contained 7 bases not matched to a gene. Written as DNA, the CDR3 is TGTGCCTGGAGTGGCGGGGGGGCCGGTTCCGAGCAGTACTTC. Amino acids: CAWSGGGAGSEQYF.

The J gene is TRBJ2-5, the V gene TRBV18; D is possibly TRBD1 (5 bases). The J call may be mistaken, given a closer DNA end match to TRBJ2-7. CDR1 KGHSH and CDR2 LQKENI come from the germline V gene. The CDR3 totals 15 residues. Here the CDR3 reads CASSLSTESSYEQYF. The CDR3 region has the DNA TGTGCCAGCTCATTATCGACAGAGAGCTCCTACGAGCAGTACTTC.

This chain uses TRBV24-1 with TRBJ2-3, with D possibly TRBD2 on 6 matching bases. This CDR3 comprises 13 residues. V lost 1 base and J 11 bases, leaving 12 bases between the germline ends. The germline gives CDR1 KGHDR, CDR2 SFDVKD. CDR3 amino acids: CATSDFPSVGQYF. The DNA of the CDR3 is TGTGCCACCAGTGATTTTCCTAGCGTTGGGCAGTATTTT.

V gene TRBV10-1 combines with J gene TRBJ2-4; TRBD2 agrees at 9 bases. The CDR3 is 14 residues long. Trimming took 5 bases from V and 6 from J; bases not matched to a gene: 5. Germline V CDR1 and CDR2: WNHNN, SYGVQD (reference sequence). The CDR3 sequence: CASSPGLASNIQYF. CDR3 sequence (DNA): TGCGCCAGCAGTCCGGGACTAGCATCAAACATTCAGTACTTC.

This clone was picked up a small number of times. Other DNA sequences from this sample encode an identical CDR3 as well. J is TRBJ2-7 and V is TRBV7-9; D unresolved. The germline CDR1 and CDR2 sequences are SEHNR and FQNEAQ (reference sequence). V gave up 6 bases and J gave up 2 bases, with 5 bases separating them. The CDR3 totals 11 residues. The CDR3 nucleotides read TGTGCCAGCAGTCTTACCTACGAGCAGTACTTC. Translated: CASSLTYEQYF.

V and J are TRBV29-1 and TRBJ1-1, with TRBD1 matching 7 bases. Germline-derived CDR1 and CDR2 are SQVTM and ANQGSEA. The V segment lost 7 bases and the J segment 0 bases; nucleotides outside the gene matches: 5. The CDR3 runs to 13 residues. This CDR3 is CSAAGQMNTEAFF. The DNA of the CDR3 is TGCAGCGCCGCGGGACAGATGAACACTGAAGCTTTCTTT.

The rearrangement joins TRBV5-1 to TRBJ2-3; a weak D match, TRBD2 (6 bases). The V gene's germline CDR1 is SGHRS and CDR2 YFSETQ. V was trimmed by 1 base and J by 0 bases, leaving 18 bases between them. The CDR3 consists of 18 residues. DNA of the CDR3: TGCGCCAGCAGCTTGATCAGCTGGGGGGAGACTAGCACAGATACGCAGTATTTT. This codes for CASSLISWGETSTDTQYF.

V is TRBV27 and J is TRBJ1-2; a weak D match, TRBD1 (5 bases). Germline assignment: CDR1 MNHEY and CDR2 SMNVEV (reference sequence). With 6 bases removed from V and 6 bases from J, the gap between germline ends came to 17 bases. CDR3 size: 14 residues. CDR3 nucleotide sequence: TGTGCCAGCAGCCCGGGAACCGCGGGGCATGGCTACACCTTC. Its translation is CASSPGTAGHGYTF.

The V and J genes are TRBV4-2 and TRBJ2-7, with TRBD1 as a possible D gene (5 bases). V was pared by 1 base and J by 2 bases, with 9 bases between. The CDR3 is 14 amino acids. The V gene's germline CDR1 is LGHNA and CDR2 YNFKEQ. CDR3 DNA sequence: TGTGCCAGCAGCCAAGTAGGGGATCCCTACGAGCAGTACTTC. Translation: CASSQVGDPYEQYF.

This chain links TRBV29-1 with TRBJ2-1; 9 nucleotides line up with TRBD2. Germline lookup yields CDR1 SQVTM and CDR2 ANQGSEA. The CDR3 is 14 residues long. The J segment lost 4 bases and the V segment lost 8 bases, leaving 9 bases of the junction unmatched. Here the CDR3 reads CSLWTSEKYNEQFF. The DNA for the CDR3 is TGCAGCCTGTGGACTAGCGAGAAGTACAATGAGCAGTTCTTC.